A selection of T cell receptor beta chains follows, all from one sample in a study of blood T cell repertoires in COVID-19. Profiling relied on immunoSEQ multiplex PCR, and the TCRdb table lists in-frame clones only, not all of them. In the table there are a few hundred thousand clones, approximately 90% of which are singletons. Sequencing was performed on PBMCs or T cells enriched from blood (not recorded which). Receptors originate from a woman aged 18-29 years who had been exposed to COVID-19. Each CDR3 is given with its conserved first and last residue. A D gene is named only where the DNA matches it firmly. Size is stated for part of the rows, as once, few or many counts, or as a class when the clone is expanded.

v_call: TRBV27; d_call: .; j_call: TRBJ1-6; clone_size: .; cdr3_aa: CASKMDSPSPLHF; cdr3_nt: TGTGCCAGCAAGATGGACAGCCCATCACCCCTCCACTTT
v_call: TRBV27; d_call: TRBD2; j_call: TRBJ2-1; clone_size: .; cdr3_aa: CASINTSGRAHEQFF; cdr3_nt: TGTGCCAGCATCAATACTAGCGGGAGGGCCCATGAGCAGTTCTTC
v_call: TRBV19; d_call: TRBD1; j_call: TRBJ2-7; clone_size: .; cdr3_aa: CASSMGDRALKGEQYF; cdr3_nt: TGTGCCAGTAGTATGGGCGACAGGGCCCTAAAGGGCGAGCAGTACTTC
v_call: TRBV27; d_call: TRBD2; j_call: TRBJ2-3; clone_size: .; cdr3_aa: CASSLWSNLAGEDTQYF; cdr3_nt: TGTGCCAGCAGTTTATGGAGTAATTTAGCGGGAGAGGATACGCAGTATTTT
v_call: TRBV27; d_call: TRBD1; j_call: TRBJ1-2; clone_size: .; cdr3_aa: CASSSDRGYGYTF; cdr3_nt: TGTGCCAGCAGTTCGGACAGGGGCTATGGCTACACCTTC
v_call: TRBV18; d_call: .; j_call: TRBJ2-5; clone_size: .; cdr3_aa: CASSAGQIQETQYF; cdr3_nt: TGTGCCAGCTCAGCCGGACAGATCCAAGAGACCCAGTACTTC
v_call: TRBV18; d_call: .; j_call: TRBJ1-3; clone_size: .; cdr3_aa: CASSPRAISGNTIYF; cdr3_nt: TGTGCCAGCTCACCACGGGCAATCTCTGGAAACACCATATATTTT
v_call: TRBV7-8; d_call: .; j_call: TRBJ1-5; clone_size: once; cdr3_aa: CASSLSGTQNQPQHF; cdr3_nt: TGTGCCAGCAGCTTAAGCGGGACGCAAAATCAGCCCCAGCATTTT
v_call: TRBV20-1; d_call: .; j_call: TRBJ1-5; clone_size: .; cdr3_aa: CSASGNQPQHF; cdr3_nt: TGCAGTGCGTCGGGTAATCAGCCCCAGCATTTT
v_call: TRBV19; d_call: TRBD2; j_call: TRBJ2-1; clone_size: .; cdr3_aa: CASSGGLAGALWGQFF; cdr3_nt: TGTGCCAGTAGTGGGGGTCTAGCGGGTGCCCTTTGGGGGCAGTTCTTC
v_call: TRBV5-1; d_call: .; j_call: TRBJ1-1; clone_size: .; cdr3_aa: CASSLVAGDSTEAFF; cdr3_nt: TGCGCCAGCAGCTTGGTTGCCGGGGATAGCACTGAAGCTTTCTTT
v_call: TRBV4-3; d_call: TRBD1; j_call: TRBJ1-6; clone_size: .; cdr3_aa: CASSPLQGNNSPLHF; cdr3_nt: TGCGCCAGCAGCCCCTTACAGGGGAACAATTCACCCCTCCACTTT
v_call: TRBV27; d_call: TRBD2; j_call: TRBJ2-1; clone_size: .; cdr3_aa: CASSLLGTSVYNEQFF; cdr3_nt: TGTGCCAGCAGTTTGTTAGGGACTAGCGTTTACAATGAGCAGTTCTTC
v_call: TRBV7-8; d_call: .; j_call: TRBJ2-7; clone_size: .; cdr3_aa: CASSLGRYEQYF; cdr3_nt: TGTGCCAGCAGCCTTGGCAGGTACGAGCAGTACTTC
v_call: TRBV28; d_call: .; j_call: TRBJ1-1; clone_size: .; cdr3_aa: CASFRQVSYTEAFF; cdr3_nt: TGTGCCAGTTTCAGACAGGTCTCTTACACTGAAGCTTTCTTT
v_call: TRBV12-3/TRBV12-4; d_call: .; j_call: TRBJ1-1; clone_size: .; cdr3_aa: CASTRMRNTEAFF; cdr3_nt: TGTGCCAGCACCCGAATGCGTAACACTGAAGCTTTCTTT
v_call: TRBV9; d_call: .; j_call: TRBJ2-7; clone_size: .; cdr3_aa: CASSGGPSYEQYF; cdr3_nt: TGTGCCAGCAGCGGGGGCCCTAGCTACGAGCAGTACTTC
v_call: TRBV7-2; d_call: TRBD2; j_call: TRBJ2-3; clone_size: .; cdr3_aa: CASSILSLAGAEDTQYF; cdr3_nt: TGTGCCAGCAGCATACTGAGCCTAGCGGGAGCCGAAGATACGCAGTATTTT
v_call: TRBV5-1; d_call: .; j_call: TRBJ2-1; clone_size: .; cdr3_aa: CASSLGSGNTQFF; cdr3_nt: TGCGCCAGCAGCTTGGGTTCCGGGAACACGCAGTTCTTC
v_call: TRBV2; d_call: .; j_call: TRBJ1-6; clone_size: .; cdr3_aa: CASIPTARNNSPLHF; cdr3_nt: TGTGCCAGCATTCCGACAGCTCGCAATAATTCACCCCTCCACTTT
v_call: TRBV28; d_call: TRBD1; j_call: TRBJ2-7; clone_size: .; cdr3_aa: CATGIQGAGEQYF; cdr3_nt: TGTGCCACCGGAATACAGGGGGCGGGCGAGCAGTACTTC
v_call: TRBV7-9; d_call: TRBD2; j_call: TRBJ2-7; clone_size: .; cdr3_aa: CASSPGLAGRTYEQYF; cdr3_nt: TGTGCCAGCAGCCCTGGACTAGCGGGAAGAACGTACGAGCAGTACTTC
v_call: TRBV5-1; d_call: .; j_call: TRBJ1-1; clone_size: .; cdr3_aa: CASSLQAANTEAFF; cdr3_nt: TGCGCCAGCAGCTTACAGGCGGCGAACACTGAAGCTTTCTTT
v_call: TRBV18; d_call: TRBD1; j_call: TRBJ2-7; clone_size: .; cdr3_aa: CASSQSGTGLYEQYF; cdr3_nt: TGTGCCAGCTCACAATCTGGGACAGGGCTCTACGAGCAGTACTTC
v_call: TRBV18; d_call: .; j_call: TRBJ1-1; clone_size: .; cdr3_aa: CASSPGRDGNKAFF; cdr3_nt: TGTGCCAGCTCACCGGGGAGGGACGGGAATAAAGCTTTCTTT
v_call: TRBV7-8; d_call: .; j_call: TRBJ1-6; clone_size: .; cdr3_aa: CASSPEVLRPLHF; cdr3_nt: TGTGCCAGCAGCCCAGAAGTTTTGAGGCCCCTCCACTTT
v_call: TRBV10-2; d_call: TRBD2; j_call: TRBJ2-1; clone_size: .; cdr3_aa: CASRLAGANYNEQFF; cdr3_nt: TGCGCCAGCAGGCTAGCGGGAGCGAATTACAATGAGCAGTTCTTC
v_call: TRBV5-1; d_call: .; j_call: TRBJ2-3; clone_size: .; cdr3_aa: CASTNRGGADTQYF; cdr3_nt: TGCGCCAGCACCAACAGGGGGGGAGCAGATACGCAGTATTTT
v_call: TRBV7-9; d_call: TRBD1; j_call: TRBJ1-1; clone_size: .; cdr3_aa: CASRPTTGESTEAFF; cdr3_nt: TGTGCCAGCAGACCTACGACAGGGGAGTCCACTGAAGCTTTCTTT
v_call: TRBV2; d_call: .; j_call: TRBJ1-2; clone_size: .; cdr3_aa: CASRTGYNYGYTF; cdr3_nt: TGTGCCAGCAGGACAGGTTATAACTATGGCTACACCTTC
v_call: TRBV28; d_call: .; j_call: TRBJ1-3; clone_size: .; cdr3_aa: CASSLWQGHSIF; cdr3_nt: TGTGCCAGCAGTTTGTGGCAGGGACACTCCATTTTT
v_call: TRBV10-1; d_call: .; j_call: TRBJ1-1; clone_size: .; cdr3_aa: CASNSGTLNTEAFF; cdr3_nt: TGCGCCAGCAATTCCGGGACACTGAACACTGAAGCTTTCTTT
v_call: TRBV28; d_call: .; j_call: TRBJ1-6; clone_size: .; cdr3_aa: CASTPRGSYNSPLHF; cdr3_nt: TGTGCCAGCACCCCTAGGGGCTCCTATAATTCACCCCTCCACTTT
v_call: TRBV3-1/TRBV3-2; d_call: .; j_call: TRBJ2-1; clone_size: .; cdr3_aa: CASSLRTAYNEQFF; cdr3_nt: TGTGCCAGCAGCCTTCGGACAGCCTACAATGAGCAGTTCTTC
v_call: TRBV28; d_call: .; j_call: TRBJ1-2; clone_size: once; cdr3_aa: CASSLNSESGGYTF; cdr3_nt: TGTGCCAGCAGTTTAAATAGCGAGTCTGGTGGCTACACCTTC
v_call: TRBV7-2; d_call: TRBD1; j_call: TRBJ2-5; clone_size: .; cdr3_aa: CASSSLTTGVETQYF; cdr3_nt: TGTGCCAGCAGCTCCCTGACGACAGGGGTAGAGACCCAGTACTTC
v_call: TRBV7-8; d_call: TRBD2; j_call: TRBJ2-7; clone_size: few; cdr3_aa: CASRFGLAGGPSEQYF; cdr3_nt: TGTGCCAGCAGATTCGGACTAGCGGGAGGGCCCTCCGAGCAGTACTTC
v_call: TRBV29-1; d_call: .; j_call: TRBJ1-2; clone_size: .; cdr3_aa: CSVRSDSYGYTF; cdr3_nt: TGCAGCGTTCGAAGTGACAGTTATGGCTACACCTTC
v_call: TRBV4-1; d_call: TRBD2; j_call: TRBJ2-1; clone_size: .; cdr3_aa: CASSQAGLAGDSYNEQFF; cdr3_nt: TGCGCCAGCAGCCAAGCCGGACTAGCGGGGGACTCCTACAATGAGCAGTTCTTC
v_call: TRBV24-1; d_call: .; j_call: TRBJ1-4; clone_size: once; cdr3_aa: CATSDSSGFGLFF; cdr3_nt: TGTGCCACCAGTGATTCTTCAGGGTTTGGACTGTTTTTT
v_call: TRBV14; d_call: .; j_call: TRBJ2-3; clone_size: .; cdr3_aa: CASRQADTQYF; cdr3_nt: TGTGCCAGCAGACAGGCAGATACGCAGTATTTT
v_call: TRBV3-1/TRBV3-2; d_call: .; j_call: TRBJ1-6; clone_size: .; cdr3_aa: CASSQEGGRGSYNSPLHF; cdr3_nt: TGTGCCAGCAGCCAAGAGGGGGGTAGAGGCTCCTATAATTCACCCCTCCACTTT
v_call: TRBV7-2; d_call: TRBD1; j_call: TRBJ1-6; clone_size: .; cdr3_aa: CASSSPGQGSPLPNSPLHF; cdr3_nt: TGTGCCAGCAGCTCCCCGGGACAGGGGTCTCCACTACCAAATTCACCCCTCCACTTT
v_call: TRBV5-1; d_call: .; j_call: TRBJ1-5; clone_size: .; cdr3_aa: CASSLAQGDSNQPQHF; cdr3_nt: TGCGCCAGCAGCTTGGCACAGGGAGATAGCAATCAGCCCCAGCATTTT
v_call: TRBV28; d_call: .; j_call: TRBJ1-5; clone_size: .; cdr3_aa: CASSPGFNQPQHF; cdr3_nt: TGTGCCAGCAGTCCAGGGTTCAATCAGCCCCAGCATTTT
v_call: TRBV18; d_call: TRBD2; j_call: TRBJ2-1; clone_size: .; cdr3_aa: CASSPGTSGENEQFF; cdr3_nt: TGTGCCAGCTCACCGGGGACTAGCGGGGAAAATGAGCAGTTCTTC
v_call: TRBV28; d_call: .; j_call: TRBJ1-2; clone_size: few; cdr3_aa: CASSPPGGGGYTF; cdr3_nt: TGTGCCAGCAGCCCTCCCGGCGGGGGGGGCTACACCTTC
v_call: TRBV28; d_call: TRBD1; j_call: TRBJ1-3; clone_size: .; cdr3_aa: CASSLDPRTGSGNTIYF; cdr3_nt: TGTGCCAGCAGTTTAGACCCTCGGACAGGCTCTGGAAACACCATATATTTT
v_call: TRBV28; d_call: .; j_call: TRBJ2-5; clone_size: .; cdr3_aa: CASSFPLNLGQGSGQETQYF; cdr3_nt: TGTGCCAGCAGTTTTCCCCTAAATCTCGGGCAGGGGTCAGGGCAAGAGACCCAGTACTTC
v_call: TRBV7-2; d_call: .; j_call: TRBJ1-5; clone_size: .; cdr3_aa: CASSLRGSGRPQHF; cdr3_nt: TGTGCCAGCAGCTTGCGGGGGTCGGGGAGGCCCCAGCATTTT